A selection of T cell receptor beta chains follows, all from one sample in a study of siplizumab effects on memory and regulatory T cells. The table came from immunoSEQ multiplex PCR; TCRdb's copy has only in-frame clones and leaves some out. The sample yields about 72,000 clones, about 90% seen once. The sequenced sample consisted of CD8+ T cells sorted from blood. The source of these receptors is a human donor in good health. Both conserved end residues are part of each CDR3. D genes are given only for firm matches. A row's size may be missing; if present it is once, few, many or a size class.

CDR3 | DNA | size | J | V | D
CASSYLLGDQPQHF | TGTGCCAGCAGTTACCTTTTAGGGGATCAGCCCCAGCATTTT | NA | TRBJ1-5 | TRBV6-5 | NA
CASSQVISGIVTEAFF | TGCGCCAGCAGCCAAGTTATTTCGGGAATTGTCACTGAAGCTTTCTTT | NA | TRBJ1-1 | TRBV4-1 | NA
CASSLGQGGRPGATGELFF | TGTGCCAGCAGCTTAGGACAGGGTGGCCGACCTGGGGCCACCGGGGAGCTGTTTTTT | NA | TRBJ2-2 | TRBV7-9 | TRBD1
CASTSSGSVTDTQYF | TGCGCCAGCACTTCTAGCGGGAGTGTCACAGATACGCAGTATTTT | NA | TRBJ2-3 | TRBV10-2 | TRBD2
CASSLGGMNTEAFF | TGTGCCAGCAGCTTAGGAGGAATGAACACTGAAGCTTTCTTT | NA | TRBJ1-1 | TRBV5-6 | NA
CASSVSGPTQSRANVLTF | TGTGCCAGCAGTGTTAGCGGTCCGACACAAAGTCGGGCCAACGTCCTGACTTTC | NA | TRBJ2-6 | TRBV28 | NA
CASSVHSGRAGEQYF | TGTGCCAGCAGCGTTCATAGCGGGAGGGCCGGCGAGCAGTACTTC | NA | TRBJ2-7 | TRBV7-2 | TRBD2
CASSQAGLFNEQFF | TGCGCCAGCAGCCAAGCCGGACTATTCAATGAGCAGTTCTTC | NA | TRBJ2-1 | TRBV4-1 | NA
CSVEDGSAGFSDEQYF | TGCAGCGTTGAAGATGGGTCGGCAGGGTTTTCAGACGAGCAGTACTTC | NA | TRBJ2-7 | TRBV29-1 | NA
CASSLGRVSIQYF | TGTGCCAGCAGTTTGGGTAGAGTAAGCATTCAGTACTTC | NA | TRBJ2-4 | TRBV27 | NA
CASGDSYEQYF | TGTGCCAGCGGGGACAGCTACGAGCAGTACTTC | NA | TRBJ2-7 | TRBV2 | TRBD1
CASSIRVSGNQPQHF | TGTGCCAGTAGTATCAGGGTTTCTGGCAATCAGCCCCAGCATTTT | NA | TRBJ1-5 | TRBV19 | NA
CASSTTGSKNTEAFF | TGTGCCAGCAGTACGACAGGGAGTAAGAACACTGAAGCTTTCTTT | NA | TRBJ1-1 | TRBV2 | TRBD1
CASDPGQSYEQYF | TGCGCCAGCGACCCTGGACAGAGTTACGAGCAGTACTTC | NA | TRBJ2-7 | TRBV5-1 | NA
CASSQVGTDYGYTF | TGTGCCAGCAGCCAAGTTGGGACAGACTATGGCTACACCTTC | NA | TRBJ1-2 | TRBV14 | TRBD1
CASLRGLNTEAFF | TGTGCCAGTCTGAGGGGTCTTAACACTGAAGCTTTCTTT | few | TRBJ1-1 | TRBV6-5 | NA
CASSDTGGTTGELFF | TGTGCCAGCTCAGACACAGGGGGAACCACCGGGGAGCTGTTTTTT | few | TRBJ2-2 | TRBV18 | TRBD1
CASSSGTSGQDTQYF | TGTGCCAGCAGCTCGGGGACTAGCGGGCAAGATACGCAGTATTTT | NA | TRBJ2-3 | TRBV13 | TRBD2
CASSLEVFSSAGELFF | TGTGCCAGCAGCTTGGAGGTGTTCAGCAGCGCCGGGGAGCTGTTTTTT | NA | TRBJ2-2 | TRBV7-2 | NA
CASSQGLVNEQYF | TGTGCCAGCAGTCAGGGCCTAGTGAACGAGCAGTACTTC | NA | TRBJ2-7 | TRBV7-6 | NA
CASGSSVVTSGIGEQFF | TGTGCTAGTGGTTCCTCCGTCGTCACTAGCGGGATAGGTGAGCAGTTCTTC | NA | TRBJ2-1 | TRBV12-5 | TRBD2
CASSLSWVGLLVSYTF | TGTGCCAGCAGCTTATCTTGGGTGGGCCTGCTTGTGAGCTACACCTTC | NA | TRBJ1-2 | TRBV7-9 | NA
CASSIDEGTGNTEAFF | TGTGCCAGTAGTATTGATGAAGGGACAGGGAACACTGAAGCTTTCTTT | NA | TRBJ1-1 | TRBV19 | TRBD1
CASSLGVAAFSYEQYF | TGTGCCAGCAGCTTGGGGGTAGCGGCATTCTCCTACGAGCAGTACTTC | NA | TRBJ2-7 | TRBV5-5 | NA
CASSSVWRGFHEQYF | TGTGCCAGTAGTTCTGTTTGGCGGGGGTTCCACGAGCAGTACTTC | NA | TRBJ2-7 | TRBV19 | TRBD2
CASSIGRTNTEAFF | TGTGCCAGTAGTATTGGGCGGACGAACACTGAAGCTTTCTTT | once | TRBJ1-1 | TRBV19 | NA
CASSPDFYEQYF | TGTGCCAGCAGCCCCGACTTTTACGAGCAGTACTTC | few | TRBJ2-7 | TRBV14 | NA
CASSPSLADSPNTGELFF | TGTGCCAGCAGCCCTAGCCTAGCGGATAGTCCGAACACCGGGGAGCTGTTTTTT | NA | TRBJ2-2 | TRBV11-2 | TRBD2
CASSLVPAGGSYNEQFF | TGCGCCAGCAGCTTGGTTCCAGCGGGAGGGTCCTACAATGAGCAGTTCTTC | NA | TRBJ2-1 | TRBV5-1 | TRBD2
CASSGAGSGANVLTF | TGTGCCAGCAGCGGGGCAGGCTCTGGGGCCAACGTCCTGACTTTC | NA | TRBJ2-6 | TRBV5-7 | NA
CSVEGTSARLNNEQFF | TGCAGCGTTGAAGGGACTAGCGCCCGATTAAACAATGAGCAGTTCTTC | NA | TRBJ2-1 | TRBV29-1 | TRBD2
CASSLSGTGGLINQPQHF | TGTGCCAGCAGTTTATCAGGGACAGGGGGCCTGATCAATCAGCCCCAGCATTTT | NA | TRBJ1-5 | TRBV27 | TRBD1
CASSLFSQGTEAFF | TGTGCCAGCAGTTTATTCAGTCAGGGCACTGAAGCTTTCTTT | NA | TRBJ1-1 | TRBV27 | NA
CASSESGTQYF | TGTGCCAGCAGTGAATCGGGGACCCAGTACTTC | NA | TRBJ2-5 | TRBV6-1 | NA
CASSPRGQGNFYEQYF | TGTGCCAGTAGTCCCCGGGGACAGGGTAATTTCTACGAGCAGTACTTC | NA | TRBJ2-7 | TRBV19 | TRBD1
CASSEDLGGTEAFF | TGCGCCAGCAGCGAGGACCTCGGGGGGACTGAAGCTTTCTTT | few | TRBJ1-1 | TRBV4-1 | NA
CASSSQGQGARTGELFF | TGTGCCAGCAGCTCCCAAGGACAGGGGGCCAGGACCGGGGAGCTGTTTTTT | NA | TRBJ2-2 | TRBV7-9 | TRBD1
CASIYRGPNTGELFF | TGTGCCAGCATCTACAGGGGTCCTAACACCGGGGAGCTGTTTTTT | NA | TRBJ2-2 | TRBV21-1 | NA
CASSLTGPSYEQYF | TGTGCCAGCAGTCTCACGGGCCCCTCCTACGAGCAGTACTTC | NA | TRBJ2-7 | TRBV6-5 | NA
CASSVGDRVMEKLFF | TGTGCCAGCAGCGTAGGCGACAGGGTGATGGAAAAACTGTTTTTT | NA | TRBJ1-4 | TRBV9 | TRBD1
CAWTAGLAEETQYF | TGTGCCTGGACCGCGGGACTAGCGGAAGAGACCCAGTACTTC | NA | TRBJ2-5 | TRBV30 | TRBD2
CASSQRQQNTEAFF | TGTGCCAGCAGCCAGCGACAACAGAACACTGAAGCTTTCTTT | NA | TRBJ1-1 | TRBV7-6 | NA
CASSLWGLGSNQPQHF | TGTGCCAGCAGCTTGTGGGGGCTGGGGAGCAATCAGCCCCAGCATTTT | NA | TRBJ1-5 | TRBV7-8 | NA
CASSFAGVNNQPQHF | TGTGCCAGCAGCTTTGCTGGGGTAAACAATCAGCCCCAGCATTTT | NA | TRBJ1-5 | TRBV7-8 | NA
CASSPYRTYPEAFF | TGTGCCAGCAGCCCGTACCGGACGTACCCTGAAGCTTTCTTT | NA | TRBJ1-1 | TRBV7-2 | NA
CASSHGSSNQPQHF | TGTGCCAGTAGTCACGGGTCTAGCAATCAGCCCCAGCATTTT | NA | TRBJ1-5 | TRBV19 | NA
CASRLLQGSEAFF | TGTGCCAGCAGACTTCTACAGGGTTCTGAAGCTTTCTTT | NA | TRBJ1-1 | TRBV6-6 | NA